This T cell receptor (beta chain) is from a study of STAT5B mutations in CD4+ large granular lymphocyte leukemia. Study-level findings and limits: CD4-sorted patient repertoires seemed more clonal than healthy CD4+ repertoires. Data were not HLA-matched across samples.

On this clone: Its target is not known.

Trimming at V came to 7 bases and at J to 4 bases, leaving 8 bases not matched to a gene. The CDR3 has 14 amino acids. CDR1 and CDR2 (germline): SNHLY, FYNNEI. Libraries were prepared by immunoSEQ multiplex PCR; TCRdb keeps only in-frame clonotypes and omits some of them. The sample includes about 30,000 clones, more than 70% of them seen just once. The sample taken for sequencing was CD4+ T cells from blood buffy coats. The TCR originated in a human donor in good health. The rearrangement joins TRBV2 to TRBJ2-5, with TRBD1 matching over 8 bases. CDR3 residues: CASTERTGRETQYF. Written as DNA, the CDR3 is TGTGCCAGCACCGAAAGGACAGGGAGAGAGACCCAGTACTTC. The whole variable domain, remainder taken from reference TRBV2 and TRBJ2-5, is EPEVTQTPSHQVTQMGQEVILRCVPISNHLYFYWYRQILGQKVEFLVSFYNNEISEKSEIFDDQFSVERPDGSNFTLKIRSTKLEDSAMYFCASTERTGRETQYFGPGTRLLVL.